The entry below describes one T cell receptor beta chain. The antigen remains undetermined. The data were taken from a study of OX40 agonist ivuxolimab in advanced cancers. Overall study: The dose-escalation group included hepatocellular carcinoma, melanoma, renal cell carcinoma and head and neck cancer.

Overall study results and limits: Normalized expansion of T-cell clones was also low for some nonresponders. Researchers report that CD8+ T cells had, on average, more expanded clones than CD4+. Within 6 weeks, CD4+ and CD8+ blood T cells expanded clonally at 0.1 to 3.0 mg/kg.

The CDR3 loop spans 15 amino acids. Germline CDR1 MDHEN, CDR2 SYDVKM. V dropped 5 bases and J dropped 7; count of bases not matched to a gene: 9. Clones were read by immunoSEQ multiplex PCR, and TCRdb kept only the in-frame ones, dropping some. The top ten hold roughly 0.5% of the sample, which has roughly 100,000 clones, approximately 90% seen once. The J gene is TRBJ2-2, the V gene TRBV28; 8 bases map to TRBD1. This sequence originates from an adult with an advanced solid tumor such as melanoma, head and neck, liver or kidney cancer. This specimen was CD4+ or CD8+ T cells sorted from blood, taken in a trial of the OX40 agonist ivuxolimab. In nucleotides, the CDR3 is TGTGCCAGCAGTCTCGTAGACAGGGGCGGCGGGGAGCTGTTTTTT. Translating it yields CASSLVDRGGGELFF.